Listed here are 26 T cell receptor beta chains from one sample, sequenced in a study of blood T cell repertoires in COVID-19. The method was immunoSEQ multiplex PCR; TCRdb's version includes in-frame clones alone and lacks a portion of them. The sample yields roughly 300,000 clones, about nine tenths seen once. The source material was PBMCs or T cells enriched from blood (not recorded which). Receptors originate from a woman under 30 who had recovered from COVID-19.

Notes on this clone: The sample holds other DNA sequences that translate to the same CDR3. This rearrangement joins TRBV28 to TRBJ2-7; a weak D match, TRBD1 (6 bases). This CDR3 has 11 residues. The ends were cut back, 6 bases at V and 3 bases at J, with 6 bases in the middle. Germline CDR1 and CDR2: MDHEN and SYDVKM. The DNA for the CDR3 is TGTGCCAGCAGAGGGGGCTACGAGCAGTACTTC. This sequence encodes CASRGGYEQYF.

The chain carries TRBV18 and TRBJ1-2; D gene uncertain. The CDR3 totals 12 residues. Trimming took 1 base from V and 7 from J, leaving 7 bases between them. Germline V gene lookup returns CDR1 KGHSH and CDR2 LQKENI. The CDR3 here is CASSPLLGGYTF. In nucleotides, the CDR3 is TGTGCCAGCTCACCACTCCTCGGTGGCTACACCTTC.

The rearrangement joins TRBV19 to TRBJ1-2; D uncertain. The CDR3 loop spans 16 amino acids. Germline V gene sequence: CDR1 LNHDA, CDR2 SQIVND (reference sequence). V gave up 7 bases and J gave up 7 bases, with 25 bases separating them. The CDR3 DNA follows: TGTGCCAGTACCGACCCGTCGGCAGCCATTGGAGCTGGCTACACCTTC. Its translation: CASTDPSAAIGAGYTF.

CDR3 DNA: TGTGCCAGCAGGAGAGTGGACTATGGCTACACCTTC. Its protein is CASRRVDYGYTF. The chain links TRBV6-5 to TRBJ1-2, with D unclear. Germline CDR1 is MNHEY and CDR2 is SVGAGI. This CDR3 region has 12 residues. Trimming shortened V by 6 bases and J by 3 bases, and 8 bases separated the two germline ends.

The chain joins TRBV7-6 to TRBJ2-1; TRBD2 agrees at 12 bases. The trim removed 1 base at V and 9 bases at J, leaving 4 bases unmatched. The CDR3 length is 15 residues. Germline V CDR1 and CDR2: SGHVS, FNYEAQ. The CDR3 nucleotides are TGTGCCAGCAGCTTAGGGACTAGCGGGACTGCTGAGCAGTTCTTC. Its translation is CASSLGTSGTAEQFF.

The chain links TRBV18 to TRBJ2-7; TRBD2 is a possible D gene (5 bases). From germline, CDR1 is KGHSH and CDR2 LQKENI. Trimming shortened V by 6 bases and J by 2 bases, and 17 bases separated the two germline ends. The CDR3 runs to 15 residues. The CDR3 loop reads CASSEGPASTYEQYF. Here the CDR3 DNA reads TGTGCCAGCTCTGAGGGTCCGGCTTCCACCTACGAGCAGTACTTC.

This sequence joins TRBV6-1 and TRBJ1-1; the D gene is possibly TRBD1 (6 bases). Germline values: CDR1 MNHNS, CDR2 SASEGT. The CDR3 covers 14 residues. V lost 2 bases to trimming and J lost 10 bases, with 17 bases between them. CDR3 residues: CASSETQGRTRAFF. The CDR3 DNA reads TGTGCCAGCAGTGAAACCCAGGGGCGGACTAGAGCTTTCTTT.

This chain connects TRBV29-1 to TRBJ1-1; 10 positions agree with TRBD1. J was trimmed by 1 base and V by 6 bases; bases with no gene match: 2. Germline values: CDR1 SQVTM, CDR2 ANQGSEA. CDR3 length: 13 residues. The CDR3 DNA sequence: TGCAGCGTCCGGACAGGGGGGAACACTGAAGCTTTCTTT. Translating it yields CSVRTGGNTEAFF.

This rearrangement joins TRBV13 to TRBJ1-6; TRBD1 aligns across 7 bases. Germline V gene sequence: CDR1 PRHDT, CDR2 FYEKMQ (reference sequence). J gave up 6 bases and V 8 bases, and 10 bases lay outside the gene matches. This CDR3 contains 15 residues. As DNA, the CDR3 is TGTGCCAGCCAGCCCGGGGGACAGTTTAATTCACCCCTCCACTTT. Translated, it gives CASQPGGQFNSPLHF.

The genes are TRBV7-8 and TRBJ2-7; 8 bases map to TRBD1. This CDR3 region has 15 residues. J gave up 2 bases and V 3 bases, and 6 bases lay outside the gene matches. Germline loops: CDR1 SGHVS, CDR2 FQNEAQ. The CDR3 loop is CASSLIRTGTYEQYF. The CDR3 bases are TGTGCCAGCAGCTTGATCCGGACAGGGACCTACGAGCAGTACTTC. The complete variable domain, with remaining parts taken from reference TRBV7-8 and TRBJ2-7, reads GAGVSQSPRYKVAKRGQDVALRCDPISGHVSLFWYQQALGQGPEFLTYFQNEAQLDKSGLPSDRFFAERPEGSVSTLKIQRTQQEDSAVYLCASSLIRTGTYEQYFGPGTRLTVT.

The chain recombines TRBV5-1 with TRBJ2-3; 10 bases map to TRBD2. After removal of 3 bases from V and 0 bases from J, the junction contained 4 bases not matched to a gene. The germline V gene has CDR1 SGHRS and CDR2 YFSETQ. This CDR3 comprises 16 residues. CDR3 amino acids: CASSSGTSASTDTQYF. CDR3 sequence (DNA): TGCGCCAGCAGCTCCGGGACTAGCGCTAGCACAGATACGCAGTATTTT. The variable domain in full, with the rest retrieved from reference TRBV5-1 and TRBJ2-3, is KAGVTQTPRYLIKTRGQQVTLSCSPISGHRSVSWYQQTPGQGLQFLFEYFSETQRNKGNFPGRFSGRQFSNSRSEMNVSTLELGDSALYLCASSSGTSASTDTQYFGPGTRLTVL.

This clone was seen more than once but under ten times. This chain joins TRBV4-2 and TRBJ1-2; 8 nucleotides align to TRBD1. Losses at the gene ends were 4 bases for V and 4 bases for J; bases not matched to a gene: 8. The germline CDR1 and CDR2 sequences are LGHNA and YNFKEQ. CDR3 length: 15 residues. As DNA, the CDR3 is TGTGCCAGCAGCCCACGACAGGGGCAAGCCTATGGCTACACCTTC. It translates to CASSPRQGQAYGYTF.

In DNA, the CDR3 is TGCAGCGTTGCTGAAGGGGGGGGCGATGAAAAACTGTTTTTT. It yields the protein CSVAEGGGDEKLFF. The chain employs TRBV29-1 and TRBJ1-4, with a possible D match to TRBD1 (6 bases). Germline V gene lookup returns CDR1 SQVTM and CDR2 ANQGSEA. V was trimmed by 4 bases and J by 6 bases, leaving 15 bases between them. The CDR3 loop spans 14 amino acids.

V usage is TRBV29-1 and J usage is TRBJ1-1; 7 bases fit TRBD1. Per the germline V gene, CDR1 is SQVTM and CDR2 is ANQGSEA. This CDR3 is built from 12 residues. V lost 7 bases to trimming and J lost 6 bases; unmatched junction nucleotides: 8. The CDR3 DNA is TGCAGCGCCGGACTGACAGGGTCTGAAGCTTTCTTT. The encoded protein is CSAGLTGSEAFF.

Many counts were recorded for this clone. The J gene is TRBJ2-7, the V gene TRBV5-1; D not certain. CDR1 and CDR2 (germline): SGHRS, YFSETQ. V shed 0 bases and J shed 7 bases, with 8 bases lying between them. This CDR3 comprises 12 residues. CDR3 DNA: TGCGCCAGCAGCTTGGAACCCGAGGAGCAGTACTTC. Its translation is CASSLEPEEQYF.

The chain recombines TRBV5-1 with TRBJ1-2; the match to TRBD1 covers 8 bases. V dropped 0 bases and J dropped 7; count of bases not matched to a gene: 5. The length of the CDR3 is 14 residues. Per the germline V gene, CDR1 is SGHRS and CDR2 is YFSETQ. The CDR3 nucleotides read TGCGCCAGCAGCTTGGGGACAGGGTGGACTGGCTACACCTTC. Protein: CASSLGTGWTGYTF.

This clone was seen only once. The rearrangement joins TRBV5-6 to TRBJ1-3; D perhaps matches TRBD1 (5 bases). CDR3 size: 14 residues. The V end lost 4 bases, the J end lost 2 bases, and 10 bases lay between the germline ends. Germline V gene sequence: CDR1 SGHDT, CDR2 YYEEEE. CDR3 bases: TGTGCCAGCAGCCCTTGGGGGGCTGGAAACACCATATATTTT. Protein product: CASSPWGAGNTIYF. The full variable domain, with the rest looked up from reference TRBV5-6 and TRBJ1-3, is DAGVTQSPTHLIKTRGQQVTLRCSPKSGHDTVSWYQQALGQGPQFIFQYYEEEERQRGNFPDRFSGHQFPNYSSELNVNALLLGDSALYLCASSPWGAGNTIYFGEGSWLTVV.

This clone showed up just once. This chain uses TRBV2 with TRBJ2-1; TRBD1 aligns across 7 bases. CDR1 is SNHLY and CDR2 is FYNNEI in the germline V gene. The V gene end was trimmed by 1 base and the J gene end by 4 bases; junction bases not matched to a gene: 1. The CDR3 runs to 14 residues. The CDR3 region is CASSEGDRYNEQFF. The CDR3 DNA follows: TGTGCCAGCAGTGAAGGGGACAGATACAATGAGCAGTTCTTC.

The gene calls are TRBV19 and TRBJ1-2; D is unresolved. V was pared by 3 bases and J by 2 bases, with 13 bases between. CDR1 LNHDA and CDR2 SQIVND come from the germline V gene (reference sequence). The length of the CDR3 is 15 residues. CDR3 bases: TGTGCCAGTAGTATCGGAGGGCGCGGGAACTATGGCTACACCTTC. This encodes CASSIGGRGNYGYTF.

This clone was recorded only once. The chain combines TRBV28 with TRBJ1-5; no clear D gene. The germline gives CDR1 MDHEN, CDR2 SYDVKM. CDR3 size: 12 residues. Trimming removed 4 bases from V and 7 bases from J, with 8 bases in between. The CDR3 DNA sequence: TGTGCCAGCAGTTCCCTATCCCAGCCCCAGCATTTT. Its translation is CASSSLSQPQHF.

This chain's CDR3 is CATRQGNTEAFF. The CDR3, as DNA: TGTGCCACCCGACAGGGGAACACTGAAGCTTTCTTT. The rearrangement joins TRBV19 to TRBJ1-1; TRBD1 agrees at 7 bases. V lost 10 bases and J lost 1; bases outside the gene matches: 3. The germline V gene has CDR1 LNHDA and CDR2 SQIVND (reference sequence). The CDR3 has 12 residues.

The gene calls are TRBV19 and TRBJ1-5, with 9 positions matching TRBD1. CDR3 length equals 18 residues. Germline values: CDR1 LNHDA, CDR2 SQIVND (reference sequence). Unmatched junction bases numbered 12, after V lost 5 bases and J lost 1 base. CDR3 in amino acids: CASSPWGTGIGSNQPQHF. CDR3 nucleotide sequence: TGTGCCAGTAGTCCTTGGGGGACAGGGATTGGAAGCAATCAGCCCCAGCATTTT.

The chain has TRBV5-6 and TRBJ1-2, with a weak D call TRBD1 (5 bases). Trimming shortened V by 2 bases and J by 7 bases, and 18 bases separated the two germline ends. Germline V lookup: CDR1 SGHDT, CDR2 YYEEEE. This CDR3 is 15 amino acids long. Here the CDR3 DNA reads TGTGCCAGCAGCTTTTTATCCGCGGGGGGTGCTGGCTACACCTTC. Protein product: CASSFLSAGGAGYTF. The complete variable domain, with remaining parts taken from reference TRBV5-6 and TRBJ1-2, reads DAGVTQSPTHLIKTRGQQVTLRCSPKSGHDTVSWYQQALGQGPQFIFQYYEEEERQRGNFPDRFSGHQFPNYSSELNVNALLLGDSALYLCASSFLSAGGAGYTFGSGTRLTVV.

The chain combines TRBV5-6 with TRBJ2-3, with a tentative D call TRBD1 (5 bases). This CDR3 comprises 15 residues. Trimming removed 3 bases from V and 7 bases from J, with 18 bases in between. CDR1 and CDR2 from the germline V gene are SGHDT and YYEEEE. In nucleotides, the CDR3 is TGTGCCAGCAGCTCACAAAGACAGCCGAGATATACGCAGTATTTT. It translates to CASSSQRQPRYTQYF.

The chain uses TRBV2 and TRBJ1-1; D gene uncertain. This CDR3 is 14 amino acids long. Germline CDR1 reads SNHLY; CDR2 reads FYNNEI. The V and J ends lost 5 bases and 4 bases respectively, with 14 bases between them. CDR3 region: CASSTIRGGTEAFF. DNA for the CDR3: TGTGCCAGCAGTACAATTCGGGGAGGCACTGAAGCTTTCTTT.

The rearrangement links TRBV7-9 to TRBJ1-1; 7 bases agree with TRBD1. Germline lookup yields CDR1 SEHNR and CDR2 FQNEAQ (reference sequence). This CDR3 is built from 13 residues. V dropped 1 base and J dropped 8; count of bases not matched to a gene: 4. Written as DNA, the CDR3 is TGTGCCAGCAGCTTAGTCCACAGGGGCGAAGCTTTCTTT. Translating gives CASSLVHRGEAFF.